This TCR beta chain was sequenced during a study of blood T cells in healthy people across ages. Whole-study results and caveats: Changes in expanded clonotypes were possibly confounded, as the CMV status of donors was unknown. With age, beta diversity per million T cells declined roughly linearly, significantly by 35 to 40.

Germline V gene data show CDR1 as SGHTA and CDR2 as FQGNSA. This CDR3 is 17 amino acids long. After removal of 1 base from V and 5 bases from J, the junction contained 12 bases not matched to a gene. Comment on this clonotype: Its antigen is not known.

Staff drew roughly 10 milliliters of peripheral blood from each donor. Through a sample-barcoded 5' primer and a J-beta primer mix, a second PCR was run for roughly 6 to 11 cycles. Every single cDNA molecule received a tag from a template-switch adaptor with 12 random nucleotides. TCRdb independently ran MiXCR on the 5' RACE reads; one entry per CDR3 protein. The data hold about 1.7 million distinct CDR3 sequences, with 28% observed a single time. The V and J genes are TRBV7-2 and TRBJ2-7; 9 bases line up with TRBD1. Specimen: blood. The receptor's source is a woman aged 30 to 39 in good health. The CDR3 sequence: CASSLGAPGTGRNEQYF. DNA for the CDR3: TGTGCCAGCAGCTTAGGGGCCCCCGGGACAGGGAGGAACGAGCAGTACTTC.